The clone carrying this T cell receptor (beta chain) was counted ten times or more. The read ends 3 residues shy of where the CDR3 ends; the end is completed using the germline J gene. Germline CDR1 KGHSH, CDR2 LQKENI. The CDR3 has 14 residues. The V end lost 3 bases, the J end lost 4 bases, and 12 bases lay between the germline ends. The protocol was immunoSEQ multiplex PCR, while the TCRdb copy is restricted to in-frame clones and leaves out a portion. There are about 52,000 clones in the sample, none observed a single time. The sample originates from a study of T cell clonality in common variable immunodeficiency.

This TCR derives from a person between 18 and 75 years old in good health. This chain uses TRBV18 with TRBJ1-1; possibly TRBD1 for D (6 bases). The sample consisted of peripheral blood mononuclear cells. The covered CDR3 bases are TGTGCCAGCTCACCTCAGGGGTTTCCCACTGAA. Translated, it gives CASSPQGFPTE. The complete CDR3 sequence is CASSPQGFPTEAFF.